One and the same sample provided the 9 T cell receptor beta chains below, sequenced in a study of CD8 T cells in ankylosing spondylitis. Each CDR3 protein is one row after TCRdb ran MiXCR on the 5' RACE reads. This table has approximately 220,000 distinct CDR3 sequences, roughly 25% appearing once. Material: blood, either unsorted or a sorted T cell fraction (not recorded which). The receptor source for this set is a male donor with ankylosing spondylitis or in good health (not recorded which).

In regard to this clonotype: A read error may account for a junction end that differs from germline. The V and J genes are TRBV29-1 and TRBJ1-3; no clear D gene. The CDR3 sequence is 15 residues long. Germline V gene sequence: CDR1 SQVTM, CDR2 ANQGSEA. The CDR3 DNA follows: TGCGGCGTCGTGGTTGGCCTACTCTCTGGAAACACCATATATTTT. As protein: CGVVVGLLSGNTIYF. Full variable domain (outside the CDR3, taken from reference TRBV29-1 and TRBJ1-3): SAVISQKPSRDICQRGTSLTIQCQVDSQVTMMFWYRQQPGQSLTLIATANQGSEATYESGFVIDKFPISRPNLTFSTLTVSNMSPEDSSIYLCGVVVGLLSGNTIYFGEGSWLTVV.

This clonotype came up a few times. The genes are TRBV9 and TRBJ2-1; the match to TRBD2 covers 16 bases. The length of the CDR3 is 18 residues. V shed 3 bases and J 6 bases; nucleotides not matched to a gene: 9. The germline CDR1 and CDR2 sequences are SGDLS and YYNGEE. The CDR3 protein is CASSDGTSGRALSNEQFF. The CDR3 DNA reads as TGTGCCAGCAGCGACGGGACTAGCGGGAGGGCCCTCAGCAATGAGCAGTTCTTC.

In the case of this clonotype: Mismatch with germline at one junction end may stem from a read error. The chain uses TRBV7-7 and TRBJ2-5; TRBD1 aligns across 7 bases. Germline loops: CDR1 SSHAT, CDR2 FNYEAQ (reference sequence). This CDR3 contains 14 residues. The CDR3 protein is CASSPTGFAETQYF. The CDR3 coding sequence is TGTGCTAGCAGCCCGACAGGGTTTGCAGAGACCCAGTACTTC. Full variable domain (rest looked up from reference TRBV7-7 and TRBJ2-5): GAGVSQSPRYKVTKRGQDVTLRCDPISSHATLYWYQQALGQGPEFLTYFNYEAQPDKSGLPSDRFSAERPEGSISTLTIQRTEQRDSAMYRCASSPTGFAETQYFGPGTRLLVL.

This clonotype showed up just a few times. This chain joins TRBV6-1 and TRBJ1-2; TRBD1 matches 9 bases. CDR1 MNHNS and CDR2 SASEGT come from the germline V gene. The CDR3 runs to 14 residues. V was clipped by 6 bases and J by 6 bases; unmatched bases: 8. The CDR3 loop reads CASRQTGGQNGYTF. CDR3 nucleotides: TGTGCCAGCAGACAAACAGGGGGCCAGAATGGCTACACCTTC.

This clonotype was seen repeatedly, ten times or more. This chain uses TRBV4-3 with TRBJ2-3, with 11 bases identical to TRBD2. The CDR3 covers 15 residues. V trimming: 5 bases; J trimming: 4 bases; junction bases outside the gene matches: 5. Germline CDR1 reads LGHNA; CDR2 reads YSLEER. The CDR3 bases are TGCGCCAGCAGCAGGACTAGCGGGTCTCCAGATACGCAGTATTTT. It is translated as CASSRTSGSPDTQYF.

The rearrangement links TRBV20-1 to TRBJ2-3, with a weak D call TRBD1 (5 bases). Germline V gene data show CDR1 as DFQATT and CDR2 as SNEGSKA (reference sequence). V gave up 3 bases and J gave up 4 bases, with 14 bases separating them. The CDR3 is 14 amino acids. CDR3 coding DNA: TGCAGTGCTAGTTGGCAGGGTAATGCAGATACGCAGTATTTT. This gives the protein CSASWQGNADTQYF.

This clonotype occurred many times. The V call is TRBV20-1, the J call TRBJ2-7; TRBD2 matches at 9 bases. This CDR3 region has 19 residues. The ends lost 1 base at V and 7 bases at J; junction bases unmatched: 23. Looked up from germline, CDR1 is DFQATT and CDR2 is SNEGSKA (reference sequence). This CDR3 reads CSARGRPVAGGPALPEQYF. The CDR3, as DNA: TGCAGTGCTAGAGGTAGGCCCGTGGCGGGAGGGCCTGCACTGCCGGAGCAGTACTTC.

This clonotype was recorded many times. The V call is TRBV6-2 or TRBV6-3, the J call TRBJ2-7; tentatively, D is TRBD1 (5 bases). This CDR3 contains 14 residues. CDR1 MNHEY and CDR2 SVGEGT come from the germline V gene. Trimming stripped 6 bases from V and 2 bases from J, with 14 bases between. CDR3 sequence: CASRNAPRAYEQYF. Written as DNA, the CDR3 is TGTGCCAGCAGAAACGCTCCCAGGGCCTACGAGCAGTACTTC.

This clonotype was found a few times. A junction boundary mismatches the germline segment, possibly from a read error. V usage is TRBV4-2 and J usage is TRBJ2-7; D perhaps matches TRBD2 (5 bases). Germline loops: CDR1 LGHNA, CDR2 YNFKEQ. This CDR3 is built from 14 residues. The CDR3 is CASSQEGLIGGLDF. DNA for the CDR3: TGTGCCAGCAGCCAAGAAGGGCTCATCGGAGGCTTGGACTTC.